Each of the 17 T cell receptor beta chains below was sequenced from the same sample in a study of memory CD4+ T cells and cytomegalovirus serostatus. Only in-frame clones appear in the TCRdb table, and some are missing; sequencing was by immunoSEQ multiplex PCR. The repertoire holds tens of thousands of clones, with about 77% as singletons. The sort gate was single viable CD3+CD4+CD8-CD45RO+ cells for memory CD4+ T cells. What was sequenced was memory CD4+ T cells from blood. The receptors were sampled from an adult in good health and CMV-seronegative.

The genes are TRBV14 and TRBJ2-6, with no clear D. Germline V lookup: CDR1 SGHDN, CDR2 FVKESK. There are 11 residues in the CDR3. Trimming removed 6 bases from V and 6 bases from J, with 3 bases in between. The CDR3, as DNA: TGTGCCAGCAGTGAGGCCAACGTCCTGACTTTC. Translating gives CASSEANVLTF.

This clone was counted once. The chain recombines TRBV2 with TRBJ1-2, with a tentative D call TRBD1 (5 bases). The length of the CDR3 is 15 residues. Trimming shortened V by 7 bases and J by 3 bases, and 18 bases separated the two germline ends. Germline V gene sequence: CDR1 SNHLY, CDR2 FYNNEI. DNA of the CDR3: TGTGCCAGCACAGTCCTGGCTGGGGCCGACTATGGCTACACCTTC. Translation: CASTVLAGADYGYTF.

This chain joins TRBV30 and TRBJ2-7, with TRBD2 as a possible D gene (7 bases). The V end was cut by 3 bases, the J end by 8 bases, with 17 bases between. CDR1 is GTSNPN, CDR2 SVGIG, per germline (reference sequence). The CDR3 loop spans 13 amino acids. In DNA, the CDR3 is TGTGCCTGGAGCTCAAGTGGGGGGGGCCAGCAGTACTTC. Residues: CAWSSSGGGQQYF.

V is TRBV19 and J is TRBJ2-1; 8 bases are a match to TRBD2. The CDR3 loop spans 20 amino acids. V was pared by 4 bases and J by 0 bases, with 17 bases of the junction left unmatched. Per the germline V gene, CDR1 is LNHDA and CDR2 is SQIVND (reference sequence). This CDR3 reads CASSTPYKAGTRGSYNEQFF. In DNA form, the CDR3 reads TGTGCCAGTAGTACCCCTTACAAGGCCGGGACTAGGGGCTCCTACAATGAGCAGTTCTTC.

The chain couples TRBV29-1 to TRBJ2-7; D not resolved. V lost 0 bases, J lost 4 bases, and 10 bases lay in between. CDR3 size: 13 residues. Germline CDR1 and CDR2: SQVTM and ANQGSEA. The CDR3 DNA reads TGCAGCGTTGAAGATCCCGCGACTTACGAGCAGTACTTC. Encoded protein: CSVEDPATYEQYF.

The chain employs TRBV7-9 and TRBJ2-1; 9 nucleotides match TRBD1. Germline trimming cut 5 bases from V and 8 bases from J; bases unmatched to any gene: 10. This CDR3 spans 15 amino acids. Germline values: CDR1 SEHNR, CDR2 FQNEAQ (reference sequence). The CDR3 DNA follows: TGTGCCAGCAGCACCGGGACAGGGAGTGCGGATGAGCAGTTCTTC. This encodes CASSTGTGSADEQFF.

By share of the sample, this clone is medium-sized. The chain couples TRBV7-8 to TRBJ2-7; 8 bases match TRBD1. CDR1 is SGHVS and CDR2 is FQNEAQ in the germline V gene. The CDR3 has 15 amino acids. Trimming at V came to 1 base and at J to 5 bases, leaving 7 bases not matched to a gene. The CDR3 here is CASSLDDRGVNEQYF. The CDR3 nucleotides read TGTGCCAGCAGCTTAGACGACAGGGGAGTCAACGAGCAGTACTTC.

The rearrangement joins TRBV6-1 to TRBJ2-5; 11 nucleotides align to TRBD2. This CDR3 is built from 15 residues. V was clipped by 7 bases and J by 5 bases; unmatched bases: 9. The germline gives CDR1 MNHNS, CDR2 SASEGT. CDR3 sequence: CASMDGTSGSETQYF. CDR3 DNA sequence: TGTGCCAGCATGGACGGGACTAGCGGTAGTGAGACCCAGTACTTC.

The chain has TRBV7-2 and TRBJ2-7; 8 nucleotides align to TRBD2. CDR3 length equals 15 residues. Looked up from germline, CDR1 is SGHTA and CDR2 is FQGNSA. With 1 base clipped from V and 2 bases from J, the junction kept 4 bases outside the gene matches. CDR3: CASSLGGSGAYEQYF. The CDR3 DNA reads TGTGCCAGCAGCTTAGGGGGTAGCGGGGCCTACGAGCAGTACTTC.

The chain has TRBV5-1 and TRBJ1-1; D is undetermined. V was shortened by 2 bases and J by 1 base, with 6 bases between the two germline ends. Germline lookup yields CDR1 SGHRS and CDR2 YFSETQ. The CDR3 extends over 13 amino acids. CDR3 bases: TGCGCCAGCAGCTTCAAGGCGAACACTGAAGCTTTCTTT. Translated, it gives CASSFKANTEAFF.

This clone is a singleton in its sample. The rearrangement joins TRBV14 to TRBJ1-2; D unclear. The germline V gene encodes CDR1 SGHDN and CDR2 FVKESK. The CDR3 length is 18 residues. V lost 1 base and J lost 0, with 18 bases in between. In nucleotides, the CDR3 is TGTGCCAGCAGCCAAGTTCTCGCGGGTACCCTCTCTAACTATGGCTACACCTTC. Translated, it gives CASSQVLAGTLSNYGYTF. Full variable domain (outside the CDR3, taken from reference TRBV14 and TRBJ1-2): EAGVTQFPSHSVIEKGQTVTLRCDPISGHDNLYWYRRVMGKEIKFLLHFVKESKQDESGMPNNRFLAERTGGTYSTLKVQPAELEDSGVYFCASSQVLAGTLSNYGYTFGSGTRLTVV.

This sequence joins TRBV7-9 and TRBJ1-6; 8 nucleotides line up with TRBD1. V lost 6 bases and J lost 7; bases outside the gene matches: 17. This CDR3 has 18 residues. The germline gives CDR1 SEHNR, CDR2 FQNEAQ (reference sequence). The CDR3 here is CASREWDLLRGRNSPLHF. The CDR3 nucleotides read TGTGCCAGCAGGGAATGGGACCTCCTCAGGGGGCGAAATTCACCCCTCCACTTT. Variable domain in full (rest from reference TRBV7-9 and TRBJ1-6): DTGVSQNPRHKITKRGQNVTFRCDPISEHNRLYWYRQTLGQGPEFLTYFQNEAQLEKSRLLSDRFSAERPKGSFSTLEIQRTEQGDSAMYLCASREWDLLRGRNSPLHFGNGTRLTVT.

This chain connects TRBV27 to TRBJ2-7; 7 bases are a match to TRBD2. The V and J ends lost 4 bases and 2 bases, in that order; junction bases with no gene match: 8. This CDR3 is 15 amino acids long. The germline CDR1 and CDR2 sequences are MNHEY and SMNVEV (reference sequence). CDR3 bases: TGTGCCAGCAGTTCGCCTTTGGGGGGGACCTACGAGCAGTACTTC. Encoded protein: CASSSPLGGTYEQYF.

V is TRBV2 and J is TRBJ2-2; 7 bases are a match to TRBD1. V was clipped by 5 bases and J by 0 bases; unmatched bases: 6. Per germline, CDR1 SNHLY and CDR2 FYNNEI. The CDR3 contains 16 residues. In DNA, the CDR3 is TGTGCCAGCAGTTTACAGGGGACCGCGAACACCGGGGAGCTGTTTTTT. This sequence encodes CASSLQGTANTGELFF.

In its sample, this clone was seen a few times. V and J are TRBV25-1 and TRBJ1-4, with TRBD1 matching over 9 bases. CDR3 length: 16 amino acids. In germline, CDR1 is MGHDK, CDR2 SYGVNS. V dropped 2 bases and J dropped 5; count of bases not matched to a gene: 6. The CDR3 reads CASSERPQGANEKLFF. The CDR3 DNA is TGTGCCAGCAGTGAACGCCCACAGGGGGCGAATGAAAAACTGTTTTTT.

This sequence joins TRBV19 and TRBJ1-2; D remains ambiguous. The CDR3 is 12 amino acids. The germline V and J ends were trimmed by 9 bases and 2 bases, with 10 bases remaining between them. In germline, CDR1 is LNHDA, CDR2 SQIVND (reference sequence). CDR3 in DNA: TGTGCCAGGACCAGGAGAAACTATGGCTACACCTTC. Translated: CARTRRNYGYTF.

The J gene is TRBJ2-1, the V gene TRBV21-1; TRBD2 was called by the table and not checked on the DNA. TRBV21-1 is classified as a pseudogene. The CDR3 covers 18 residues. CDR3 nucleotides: TGTGCCAGCAGCAAAAGCGGGGCTAGCTTAGTCTCCTACAATGAGCAGTTCTTC. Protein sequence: CASSKSGASLVSYNEQFF.